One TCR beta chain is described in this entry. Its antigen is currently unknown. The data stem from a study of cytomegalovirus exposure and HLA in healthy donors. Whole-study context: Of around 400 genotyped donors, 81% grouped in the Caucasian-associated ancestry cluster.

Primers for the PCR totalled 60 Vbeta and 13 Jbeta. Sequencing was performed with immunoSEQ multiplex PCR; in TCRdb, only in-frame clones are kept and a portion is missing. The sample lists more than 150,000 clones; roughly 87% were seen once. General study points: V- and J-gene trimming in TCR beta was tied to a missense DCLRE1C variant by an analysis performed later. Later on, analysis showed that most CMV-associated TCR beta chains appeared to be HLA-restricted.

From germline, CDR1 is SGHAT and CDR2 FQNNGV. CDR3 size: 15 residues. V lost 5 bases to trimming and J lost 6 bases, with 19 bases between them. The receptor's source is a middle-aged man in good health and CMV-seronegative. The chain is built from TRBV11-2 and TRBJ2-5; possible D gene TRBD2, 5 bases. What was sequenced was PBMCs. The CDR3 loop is CASSPNMGSGKTQYF. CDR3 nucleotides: TGTGCCAGCAGCCCCAATATGGGGTCGGGGAAGACCCAGTACTTC.